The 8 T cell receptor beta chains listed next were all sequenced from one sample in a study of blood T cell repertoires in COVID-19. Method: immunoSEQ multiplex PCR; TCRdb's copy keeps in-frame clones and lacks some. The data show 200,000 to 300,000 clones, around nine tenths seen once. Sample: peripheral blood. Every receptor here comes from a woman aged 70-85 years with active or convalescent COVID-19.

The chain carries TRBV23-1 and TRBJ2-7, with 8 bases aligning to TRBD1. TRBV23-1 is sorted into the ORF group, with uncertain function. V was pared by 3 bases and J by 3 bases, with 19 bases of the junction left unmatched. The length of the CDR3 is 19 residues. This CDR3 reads CASSQYRDRNLVSIYEQYF. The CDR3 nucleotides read TGCGCCAGCAGTCAGTACCGGGACAGGAACCTTGTGTCAATCTACGAGCAGTACTTC.

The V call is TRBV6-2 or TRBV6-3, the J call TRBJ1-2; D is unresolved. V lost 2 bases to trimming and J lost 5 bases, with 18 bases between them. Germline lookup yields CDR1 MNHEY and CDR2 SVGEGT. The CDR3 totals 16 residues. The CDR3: CASSYGGGSGLYGYTF. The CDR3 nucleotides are TGTGCCAGCAGTTACGGTGGTGGATCAGGTCTTTATGGCTACACCTTC.

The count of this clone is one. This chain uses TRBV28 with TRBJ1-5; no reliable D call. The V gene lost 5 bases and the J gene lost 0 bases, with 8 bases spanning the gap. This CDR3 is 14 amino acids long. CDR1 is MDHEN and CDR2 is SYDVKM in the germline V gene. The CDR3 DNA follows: TGTGCCAGCAGTCCGGGTTTTAGCAATCAGCCCCAGCATTTT. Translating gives CASSPGFSNQPQHF.

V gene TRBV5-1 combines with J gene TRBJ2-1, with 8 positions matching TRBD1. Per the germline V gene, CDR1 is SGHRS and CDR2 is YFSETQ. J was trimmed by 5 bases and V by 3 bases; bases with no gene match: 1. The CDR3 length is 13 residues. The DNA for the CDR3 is TGCGCCAGCAGCTCAGGGGGCCACAATGAGCAGTTCTTC. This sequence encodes CASSSGGHNEQFF.

CDR3 residues: CASSLPVAYGYTF. In DNA, the CDR3 is TGTGCCAGCAGTTTACCAGTGGCCTATGGCTACACCTTC. This sequence joins TRBV12-3 or TRBV12-4 and TRBJ1-2; D remains unclear. The CDR3 is made up of 13 amino acids. With 2 bases removed from V and 4 bases from J, the gap between germline ends came to 8 bases.

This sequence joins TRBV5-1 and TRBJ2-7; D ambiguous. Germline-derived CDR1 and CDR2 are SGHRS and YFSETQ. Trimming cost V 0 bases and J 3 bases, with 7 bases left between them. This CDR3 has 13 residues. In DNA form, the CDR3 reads TGCGCCAGCAGCTTGGCAGTTTTCTACGAGCAGTACTTC. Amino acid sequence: CASSLAVFYEQYF.

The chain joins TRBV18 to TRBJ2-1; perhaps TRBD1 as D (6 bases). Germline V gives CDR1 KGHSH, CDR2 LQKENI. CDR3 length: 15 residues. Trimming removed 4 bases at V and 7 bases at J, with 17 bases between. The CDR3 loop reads CASSLDHRGSNEQFF. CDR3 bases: TGTGCCAGCTCACTAGACCATAGGGGGTCGAATGAGCAGTTCTTC.

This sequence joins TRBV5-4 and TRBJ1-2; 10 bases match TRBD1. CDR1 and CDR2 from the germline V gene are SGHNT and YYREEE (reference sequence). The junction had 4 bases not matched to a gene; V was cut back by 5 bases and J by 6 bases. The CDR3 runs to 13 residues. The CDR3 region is CASSPDRGHGYTF. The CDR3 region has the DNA TGTGCCAGCAGTCCCGACAGGGGGCATGGCTACACCTTC.